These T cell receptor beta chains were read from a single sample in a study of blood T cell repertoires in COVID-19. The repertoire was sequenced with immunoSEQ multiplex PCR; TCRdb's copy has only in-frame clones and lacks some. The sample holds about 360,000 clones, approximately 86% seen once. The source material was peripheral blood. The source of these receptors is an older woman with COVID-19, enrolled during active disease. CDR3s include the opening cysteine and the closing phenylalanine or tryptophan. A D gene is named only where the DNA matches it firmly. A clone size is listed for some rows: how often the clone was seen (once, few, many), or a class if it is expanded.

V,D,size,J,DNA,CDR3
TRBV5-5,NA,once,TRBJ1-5,TGTGCCAGCAGCCCTGGGACACCTAGCAATCAGCCCCAGCATTTT,CASSPGTPSNQPQHF
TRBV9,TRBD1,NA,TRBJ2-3,TGTGCCAGCAGCTTAACAGGGGGTGGGTACGTAGCGCAGTATTTT,CASSLTGGGYVAQYF
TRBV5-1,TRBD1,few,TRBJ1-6,TGCGCCAGCAAGGTAGGGACAGACCATAATTCACCCCTCCACTTT,CASKVGTDHNSPLHF
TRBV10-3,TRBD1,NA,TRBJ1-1,TGTGCCATCAGTGGACGGGACAGGGATCGTACTGAAGCTTTCTTT,CAISGRDRDRTEAFF
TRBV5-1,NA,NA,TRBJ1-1,TGCGCCAGCAGCTTCCAGGGTTCAATGAACACTGAAGCTTTCTTT,CASSFQGSMNTEAFF
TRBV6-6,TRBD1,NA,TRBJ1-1,TGTGCCAGCAGAGGCGGACAGGGGAGGGCGGACACTGAAGCTTTCTTT,CASRGGQGRADTEAFF
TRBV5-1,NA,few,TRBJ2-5,TGCGCCAGCAGCTCTATCGGGACTGGACAAGAGACCCAGTACTTC,CASSSIGTGQETQYF
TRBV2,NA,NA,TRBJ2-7,TGTGCCAGCAGCCCCCTGGACAGAAACTACGAGCAGTACTTC,CASSPLDRNYEQYF
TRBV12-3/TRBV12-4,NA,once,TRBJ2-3,TGTGCCAGCAGTTTTGCAGCGGAAAGCGCGCAGTATTTT,CASSFAAESAQYF
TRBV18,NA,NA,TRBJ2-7,TGTGCCAGCTCACCCCAAGGGGGACGGGACTCCTACGAGCAGTACTTC,CASSPQGGRDSYEQYF
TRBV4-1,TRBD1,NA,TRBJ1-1,TGCGCCAGCAGCCCCCGAGAAGGGGGCCCTACTGAAGCTTTCTTT,CASSPREGGPTEAFF
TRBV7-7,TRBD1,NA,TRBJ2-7,TGTGCCAGCAGCTTAGGTACAGGGGGTCCCTACGAGCAGTACTTC,CASSLGTGGPYEQYF
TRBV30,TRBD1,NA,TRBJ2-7,TGTGCCTGCCCTGGACAGGCTTCCTACGAGCAGTACTTC,CACPGQASYEQYF
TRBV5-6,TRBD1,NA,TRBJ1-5,TGTGCCAGCAGCCTGACAGGGAATCAGCCCCAGCATTTT,CASSLTGNQPQHF
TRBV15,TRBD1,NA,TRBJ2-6,TGTGCCACCAGCAGAGGAAGACAGGGGGCAAGCTCTGGGGCCAACGTCCTGACTTTC,CATSRGRQGASSGANVLTF
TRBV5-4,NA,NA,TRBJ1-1,TGTGCCAGCAGCTTTGACATAATGAACACTGAAGCTTTCTTT,CASSFDIMNTEAFF
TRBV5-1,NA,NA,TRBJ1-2,TGCGCCAGCAGCTTTCGACACGGCCCTGCCTATGGCTACACCTTC,CASSFRHGPAYGYTF
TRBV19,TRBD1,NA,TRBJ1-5,TGTGCCAGTAGTACGGGACAGGGGGCGAGTCAGCCCCAGCATTTT,CASSTGQGASQPQHF
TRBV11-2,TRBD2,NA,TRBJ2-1,TGTGCCAGCAGCTTCCTAGCGGGGGGGCAGGATGAGCAGTTCTTC,CASSFLAGGQDEQFF
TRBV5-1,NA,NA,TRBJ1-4,TGCGCCAGTTCAGGGACAACTAATGAAAAACTGTTTTTT,CASSGTTNEKLFF
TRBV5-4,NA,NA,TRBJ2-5,TGTGCCAGCAGCTACGACAGGATACAAGAGACCCAGTACTTC,CASSYDRIQETQYF
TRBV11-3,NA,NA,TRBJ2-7,TGTGCCAGCAGCCTGACAGGAAGCCGGCAGTACGAGCAGTACTTC,CASSLTGSRQYEQYF
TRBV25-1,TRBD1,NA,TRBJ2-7,TGTGCCAGTGGGACAGTCTCCTACGAGCAGTACTTC,CASGTVSYEQYF
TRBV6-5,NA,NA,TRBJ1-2,TGTGCCAGCATGAAGGCGGAAACTTCTAACTATGGCTACACCTTC,CASMKAETSNYGYTF
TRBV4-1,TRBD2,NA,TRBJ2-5,TGCGCCAGCAGCCAATACGGGGGGGAAGAGACCCAGTACTTC,CASSQYGGEETQYF
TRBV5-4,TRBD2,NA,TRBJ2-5,TGTGCCAGCAGCACCGGCGGGGGGAAAGAGACCCAGTACTTC,CASSTGGGKETQYF
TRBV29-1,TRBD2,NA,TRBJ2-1,TGCAGCGTTCACCATCTCAGGGAGGGGTCGGTGATAGGTGGTTCCTACAATGAGCAGTTCTTC,CSVHHLREGSVIGGSYNEQFF
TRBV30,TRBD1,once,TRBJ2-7,TGTGCCTGGAGTGTTCAGGGGGCGAACGAGCAGTACTTC,CAWSVQGANEQYF
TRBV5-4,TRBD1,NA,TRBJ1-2,TGTGCCAGCAGCCTCCGGGACAGGAAGATGGATGGCTACACCTTC,CASSLRDRKMDGYTF
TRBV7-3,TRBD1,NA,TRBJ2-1,TGTGCCAGCAGCTCTCAACCGGGACAGGGAAGAGATGAGCAGTTCTTC,CASSSQPGQGRDEQFF
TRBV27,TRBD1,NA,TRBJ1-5,TGTGCCAGCAGCATCGTTAGCGGGACAGGGGTCCAGCATTTT,CASSIVSGTGVQHF
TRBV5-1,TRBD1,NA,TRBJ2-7,TGCGCCAGCAGCTTGTCGACAGGGGGTGGCTACGAGCAGTACTTC,CASSLSTGGGYEQYF
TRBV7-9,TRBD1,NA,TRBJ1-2,TGTGCCAGCAGTATCGAGACAGGGCAGTCCTACTATGGCTACACCTTC,CASSIETGQSYYGYTF
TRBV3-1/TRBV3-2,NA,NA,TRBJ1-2,TGTGCCAGCAGCCAAGAGAGGTGGGATGGCTACACCTTC,CASSQERWDGYTF
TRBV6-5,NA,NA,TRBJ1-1,TGTGCCAGCGGAAGGGGGAACACTGAAGCTTTCTTT,CASGRGNTEAFF
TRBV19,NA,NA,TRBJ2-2,TGTGCCAGCTTAATGGCAGGGCTCACCGGGGAGCTGTTTTTT,CASLMAGLTGELFF
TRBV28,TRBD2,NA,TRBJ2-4,TGTGCCAGCAGTTCGGGGGGAGCCAAAAACATTCAGTACTTC,CASSSGGAKNIQYF
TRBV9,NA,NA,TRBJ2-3,TGTGCCAGCAGCGTAGAAGGCGGGTCCCAACCGAACCCATTCACAGATACGCAGTATTTT,CASSVEGGSQPNPFTDTQYF
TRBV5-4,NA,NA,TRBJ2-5,TGTGCCAGCAGCTCCGGACAGATAACAAGAGGGACCCAGTACTTC,CASSSGQITRGTQYF
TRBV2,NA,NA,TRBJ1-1,TGTGCCAGCAGTAAAATCCAGGGTAGTGCCGCTGAAGCTTTCTTT,CASSKIQGSAAEAFF
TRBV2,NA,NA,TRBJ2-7,TGTGCCAGCACCGAGGGTAGCAGGAGGTCCTACGAGCAGTACTTC,CASTEGSRRSYEQYF
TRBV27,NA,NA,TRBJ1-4,TGTGCCAGCAGTCCCTACCAAGCTGCAACTAATGAAAAACTGTTTTTT,CASSPYQAATNEKLFF
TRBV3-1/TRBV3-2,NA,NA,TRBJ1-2,TGTGCCAGCAGCCAAGCGGGACACCCGCACTTC,CASSQAGHPHF
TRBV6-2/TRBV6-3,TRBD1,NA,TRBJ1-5,TGTGCCAGCAGTTACTCGGGACAGAAGAGCAATCAGCCCCAGCATTTT,CASSYSGQKSNQPQHF
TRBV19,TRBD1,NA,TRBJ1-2,TGTGCCAGTTCCTGGAGCCTGGGACAGAACTATGGCTACACCTTC,CASSWSLGQNYGYTF
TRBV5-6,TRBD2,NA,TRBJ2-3,TGTGCCAGCAGCCTGGGACTAGCGATAACGGCAGATACGCAGTATTTT,CASSLGLAITADTQYF
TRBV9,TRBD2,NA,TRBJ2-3,TGTGCCAGCAGCGTGCGTGGTAGCGGGGTACTCAGCACAGATACGCAGTATTTT,CASSVRGSGVLSTDTQYF
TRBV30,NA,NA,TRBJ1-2,TGTGCCTGGACTGATCAGGGCTATGGCTACACCTTC,CAWTDQGYGYTF
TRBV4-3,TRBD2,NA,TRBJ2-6,TGCGCCAGCAGCCCGTGGACTAGCCCCGCCTCTGGGGCCAACGTCCTGACTTTC,CASSPWTSPASGANVLTF